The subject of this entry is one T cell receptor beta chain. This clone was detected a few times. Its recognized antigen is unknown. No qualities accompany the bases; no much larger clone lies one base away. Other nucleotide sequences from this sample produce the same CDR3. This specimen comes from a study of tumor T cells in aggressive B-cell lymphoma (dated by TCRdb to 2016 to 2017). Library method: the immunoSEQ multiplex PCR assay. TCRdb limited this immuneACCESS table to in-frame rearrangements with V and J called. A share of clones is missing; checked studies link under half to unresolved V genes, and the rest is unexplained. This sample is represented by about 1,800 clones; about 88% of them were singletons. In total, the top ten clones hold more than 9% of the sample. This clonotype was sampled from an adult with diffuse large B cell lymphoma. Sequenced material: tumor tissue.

The sequenced DNA: TGTGCCAGCAGCGCCGGGACAGGGGATACCCAGTACTTC. This translates into CASSAGTGDTQYF. Recombination linked TRBV9 to TRBJ2-5; 10 bases in the middle match TRBD1. The germline V end is reduced by 3 bases and the J end by 8 bases; junction bases left unmatched: 4. From the cysteine up to the phenylalanine, the CDR3 has a length of 13 residues. The retained sequence is limited to the CDR3, 39 bases, with the frame set at the first base. For CDR1 and CDR2, the germline V gene lists SGDLS and YYNGEE.